These 26 T cell receptor beta chains originate from one sample sequenced in a study of post-analysis software for immune sequencing data. Study-wide results and limits: Comparison of patients with controls showed roughly five TRBV segments more frequent in patients, TRBV5-6, TRBV5-1 and TRBV20-1 among them.

Which antigens these TCRs recognize remains unknown. Prepared TCR beta cDNA libraries contained unique molecular identifiers. TCRdb reanalysed the PCR reads using MiXCR and keeps one entry per CDR3 protein. The data hold some 890,000 distinct CDR3 sequences, with 53% observed a single time. The specimen sequenced was blood. The receptors were sampled from a girl aged 5 to 17 with multiple sclerosis.

In this sample, this clonotype turned up once. The rearrangement uses TRBV27 and TRBJ1-2, with TRBD1 identical over 10 bases. The CDR3 covers 16 residues. The V gene end was trimmed by 5 bases and the J gene end by 4 bases; junction bases not matched to a gene: 10. Per germline, CDR1 MNHEY and CDR2 SMNVEV (reference sequence). The CDR3: CASSGLGTGDLYGYTF. The CDR3 DNA reads as TGTGCCAGCAGTGGACTGGGGACAGGGGACCTCTATGGCTACACCTTC.

This clonotype was detected a few times. This chain uses TRBV6-5 with TRBJ1-6; unclear D gene. The germline V gene has CDR1 MNHEY and CDR2 SVGAGI. Trimming removed 0 bases at V and 8 bases at J, with 8 bases between. This CDR3 is built from 14 residues. CDR3 residues: CASSYSASYSPLHF. CDR3 bases: TGTGCCAGCAGTTACTCGGCGTCGTATTCACCCCTCCACTTT.

On this clonotype itself: One end of the junction varies from germline; a read error may be responsible. The chain couples TRBV6-2 or TRBV6-3 to TRBJ2-5; unclear D gene. In germline, CDR1 is MNHEY, CDR2 SVGEGT. The CDR3 sequence is 12 residues long. For the CDR3, the DNA is TGTGCCAGCAGCTACTTCAGAGAGACCCAGTACTTC. It codes for CASSYFRETQYF.

In regard to this clonotype: Sequence at one end of the junction differs from germline and may be a read error. The V and J genes are TRBV20-1 and TRBJ2-7, with TRBD2 matching over 8 bases. Germline V lookup: CDR1 DFQATT, CDR2 SNEGSKA (reference sequence). The CDR3 extends over 16 amino acids. In nucleotides, the CDR3 is TGCGGTGCTAGTCTCGCGGGGGGCGCCCCCTCCTACGAGCAGTACTTC. It encodes CGASLAGGAPSYEQYF.

This clonotype was picked up a small number of times. The rearrangement joins TRBV5-5 to TRBJ2-7, with a tentative D call TRBD2 (5 bases). The CDR3 consists of 15 residues. The V end lost 4 bases, the J end lost 3 bases, and 17 bases lay between the germline ends. Germline V gives CDR1 SGHKS, CDR2 YYEKEE (reference sequence). The CDR3 loop is CASSPHTPRDYEQYF. The CDR3 DNA follows: TGTGCCAGCAGCCCCCACACCCCGAGGGACTACGAGCAGTACTTC. Based on the CDR3 plus reference TRBV5-5 and TRBJ2-7, the full variable domain is DAGVTQSPTHLIKTRGQQVTLRCSPISGHKSVSWYQQVLGQGPQFIFQYYEKEERGRGNFPDRFSARQFPNYSSELNVNALLLGDSALYLCASSPHTPRDYEQYFGPGTRLTVT.

The gene calls are TRBV5-1 and TRBJ1-1; D is unclear. The CDR3 runs 14 residues. The germline V gene encodes CDR1 SGHRS and CDR2 YFSETQ. Trimming took off 4 bases at V and 7 bases at J, with 17 bases between the two ends. CDR3 sequence: CASSRTEGRNEAFF. CDR3 nucleotide sequence: TGCGCCAGCAGCCGAACCGAAGGCCGTAATGAAGCTTTCTTT.

V and J are TRBV3-1 and TRBJ2-3; D is unresolved. CDR1 and CDR2 (germline): LGHDT, YNNKEL (reference sequence). The CDR3 totals 14 residues. The V end was cut by 1 base, the J end by 2 bases, with 7 bases between. The CDR3 nucleotides read TGTGCCAGCAGCCAAGTATCATACACAGATACGCAGTATTTT. Translation gives CASSQVSYTDTQYF.

As to this clonotype: Relative to the germline gene, one junction end is altered; a read error may explain this. CDR3 amino acids: CAGSPGGIYEQYF. Here the CDR3 DNA reads TGTGCCGGCAGCCCAGGCGGGATCTACGAGCAGTACTTC. This chain connects TRBV28 to TRBJ2-7, with a tentative D call TRBD2 (6 bases). The CDR3 has 13 residues. The germline V gene has CDR1 MDHEN and CDR2 SYDVKM.

J is TRBJ2-1 and V is TRBV29-1; weak D call: TRBD1 (6 bases). The length of the CDR3 is 13 residues. Germline values: CDR1 SQVTM, CDR2 ANQGSEA. V was clipped by 7 bases and J by 1 base, with 11 bases between them. The CDR3 sequence is CSAGQISYNEQFF. The DNA of the CDR3 is TGCAGCGCTGGACAGATTTCCTACAATGAGCAGTTCTTC.

The chain employs TRBV5-1 and TRBJ2-3; D gene ambiguous. The CDR3 runs to 14 residues. The ends were cut back, 1 base at V and 2 bases at J, with 8 bases in the middle. Germline V gene sequence: CDR1 SGHRS, CDR2 YFSETQ. The CDR3 spells CASSLYEHTDTQYF. Written as DNA, the CDR3 is TGCGCCAGCAGCTTGTACGAGCACACAGATACGCAGTATTTT.

The chain links TRBV6-6 to TRBJ1-5, with 7 bases aligning to TRBD1. Germline lookup yields CDR1 MNHNY and CDR2 SVGAGI (reference sequence). J lost 7 bases, V lost 7 bases, and 7 bases had no gene match. The CDR3 contains 13 residues. The chain's CDR3 is CASTTQGTQPQHF. CDR3 DNA: TGTGCCAGCACCACACAGGGGACCCAGCCCCAGCATTTT.

The rearrangement joins TRBV20-1 to TRBJ2-7; D unclear. CDR3 length equals 14 residues. V lost 2 bases to trimming and J lost 5 bases, with 16 bases between them. Germline V gene data show CDR1 as DFQATT and CDR2 as SNEGSKA (reference sequence). The CDR3 reads CSARKVFPHHEQYF. Here the CDR3 DNA reads TGCAGTGCTAGAAAGGTCTTTCCCCATCACGAGCAGTACTTC.

The sample holds a few counts of this clonotype. Here the CDR3 DNA reads TGCAGTGCTGCGGGACTAGCGGGCAATGAGCAGTTCTTC. Translating it yields CSAAGLAGNEQFF. This chain joins TRBV20-1 and TRBJ2-1; 12 bases fit TRBD2. The CDR3 is 13 amino acids. Germline assignment: CDR1 DFQATT and CDR2 SNEGSKA (reference sequence). The V segment lost 5 bases and the J segment 6 bases; nucleotides outside the gene matches: 2.

DNA of the CDR3: TGTGCCTGGAGTCCTACAGGGGGGTCCTACGAGCAGTACTTC. Translated: CAWSPTGGSYEQYF. The chain carries TRBV30 and TRBJ2-7; 8 bases are a match to TRBD1. V was clipped by 2 bases and J by 1 base; unmatched bases: 4. Germline V gives CDR1 GTSNPN, CDR2 SVGIG (reference sequence). The CDR3 covers 14 residues.

J is TRBJ2-7 and V is TRBV4-1; TRBD1 is a possible D gene (6 bases). With 7 bases removed from V and 1 base from J, the gap between germline ends came to 8 bases. The germline V gene has CDR1 MGHRA and CDR2 YSYEKL. The CDR3 is 12 amino acids. CDR3 sequence: CASMDRSYEQYF. The DNA for the CDR3 is TGCGCCAGCATGGACAGATCCTACGAGCAGTACTTC.

V and J are TRBV29-1 and TRBJ2-3; possibly TRBD1 for D (6 bases). V lost 7 bases to trimming and J lost 7 bases, with 15 bases between them. There are 12 residues in the CDR3. Germline lookup yields CDR1 SQVTM and CDR2 ANQGSEA. The CDR3 DNA is TGCAGCGACCGGACAGTGGGGTATACGCAGTATTTT. Protein product: CSDRTVGYTQYF.

The genes are TRBV6-1 and TRBJ1-2; 7 bases line up with TRBD1. CDR1 is MNHNS and CDR2 is SASEGT in the germline V gene. This CDR3 is built from 15 residues. V lost 2 bases, J lost 4 bases, and 7 bases stayed unmatched. In DNA form, the CDR3 reads TGTGCCAGCAGTGAAAGCGACAGGGATGGCTATGGCTACACCTTC. Its protein is CASSESDRDGYGYTF.

The chain carries TRBV20-1 and TRBJ2-7; D unresolved. Trimming pared 0 bases from V and 4 bases from J, leaving 13 bases between. The CDR3 has 14 residues. The germline CDR1 and CDR2 sequences are DFQATT and SNEGSKA (reference sequence). The CDR3 reads CSARELHRSYEQYF. CDR3 coding DNA: TGCAGTGCTAGAGAACTCCACAGATCGTACGAGCAGTACTTC.

Comments on this clonotype: A single base separates this from a much larger clone, so it may be a read error. The chain links TRBV11-2 to TRBJ1-2, with 8 bases aligning to TRBD1. The CDR3 has 14 residues. With 8 bases clipped from V and 6 bases from J, the junction kept 11 bases outside the gene matches. Germline V gene data show CDR1 as SGHAT and CDR2 as FQNNGV. The CDR3 loop is CASGSRGTGNGYTF. CDR3 in DNA: TGTGCCAGCGGCTCCCGGGGGACAGGAAATGGCTACACCTTC.

The rearrangement uses TRBV7-9 and TRBJ2-5, with 8 bases identical to TRBD1. Trimming took 5 bases from V and 1 from J; bases not matched to a gene: 9. Germline CDR1 reads SEHNR; CDR2 reads FQNEAQ (reference sequence). The CDR3 length is 16 residues. In DNA form, the CDR3 reads TGTGCCAGCAGCAAAACAGGGGGACCCCTCCAAGAGACCCAGTACTTC. This sequence encodes CASSKTGGPLQETQYF.

Only a few counts were recorded for this clonotype. J is TRBJ2-5 and V is TRBV11-1; maybe TRBD1 (6 bases). The CDR3 sequence is 15 residues long. The ends were cut back, 0 bases at V and 4 bases at J, with 12 bases in the middle. Germline V CDR1 and CDR2: SGHAT, FQDESV (reference sequence). As DNA, the CDR3 is TGTGCCAGCAGCTTAGCCCGCAGGGGCCCAGAGACCCAGTACTTC. Encoded protein: CASSLARRGPETQYF.

The chain uses TRBV3-1 and TRBJ2-1, with 7 bases matching TRBD2. Trimming took 0 bases from V and 6 from J; bases not matched to a gene: 11. Per germline, CDR1 LGHDT and CDR2 YNNKEL (reference sequence). The CDR3 length is 17 residues. The CDR3 here is CASSQEPTSSRSNEQFF. The CDR3 DNA sequence: TGTGCCAGCAGCCAAGAACCGACTAGCTCCCGATCCAATGAGCAGTTCTTC.

This chain connects TRBV4-1 to TRBJ2-3; D gene unclear. The V end was cut by 0 bases, the J end by 0 bases, with 10 bases between. CDR1 and CDR2 from the germline V gene are MGHRA and YSYEKL. CDR3 size: 16 residues. CDR3 in amino acids: CASSQEPITSTDTQYF. Here the CDR3 DNA reads TGCGCCAGCAGCCAAGAACCCATAACTAGCACAGATACGCAGTATTTT.

This clonotype has only a few counts. This rearrangement joins TRBV7-9 to TRBJ2-7; D unresolved. CDR3 length equals 13 residues. Germline assignment: CDR1 SEHNR and CDR2 FQNEAQ (reference sequence). V was pared by 2 bases and J by 7 bases, with 12 bases between. The CDR3 sequence: CASSLLHSREQYF. CDR3 DNA: TGTGCCAGCAGCTTACTCCATAGCCGGGAGCAGTACTTC.

This clonotype has a handful of counts. This chain uses TRBV7-9 with TRBJ2-1, with a tentative D call TRBD2 (6 bases). There are 15 residues in the CDR3. Trimming shortened V by 5 bases and J by 4 bases, and 15 bases separated the two germline ends. Germline CDR1 SEHNR, CDR2 FQNEAQ (reference sequence). The CDR3 sequence is CASSPGGTRYNEQFF. CDR3 bases: TGTGCCAGCAGCCCTGGGGGGACCAGGTACAATGAGCAGTTCTTC. The whole variable domain, filled in from reference TRBV7-9 and TRBJ2-1, reads DTGVSQNPRHKITKRGQNVTFRCDPISEHNRLYWYRQTLGQGPEFLTYFQNEAQLEKSRLLSDRFSAERPKGSFSTLEIQRTEQGDSAMYLCASSPGGTRYNEQFFGPGTRLTVL.

The V and J genes are TRBV29-1 and TRBJ2-7, with TRBD2 as a possible D gene (6 bases). V lost 6 bases and J 6 bases, leaving 30 bases between the germline ends. CDR1 SQVTM and CDR2 ANQGSEA come from the germline V gene. The CDR3 totals 17 residues. The CDR3 DNA follows: TGCAGCGTCGGTACCCCCACCGGGACTGGAGACGGATCCGAGCAGTACTTC. This sequence encodes CSVGTPTGTGDGSEQYF.